This T cell receptor (beta chain) stems from a study of OX40 agonist ivuxolimab in advanced cancers. About the research overall: The dose-escalation cohort had hepatocellular carcinoma, melanoma, renal cell or head and neck cancer. Study results and limitations: Fewer expanded clones were found on average in CD4+ than in CD8+ T cells.

The germline gives CDR1 SEHNR, CDR2 FQNEAQ (reference sequence). The CDR3 totals 12 residues. Worth noting for this clone: Its antigen remains unidentified.

Using immunoSEQ multiplex PCR, the repertoire was profiled, and TCRdb retains in-frame clones only, with some absent. This table has about 47,000 clones, 84% appearing once. It was autoimmune disease history or systemic immunosuppression that excluded patients. The sequencing used CD4+ or CD8+ T cells sorted from blood, collected in a trial of the OX40 agonist ivuxolimab. The chain couples TRBV7-9 to TRBJ2-5; D is undetermined. The end of the DNA aligns better with TRBJ2-7, so the J call may be wrong. The sequence derives from an adult with an advanced solid tumor such as melanoma, head and neck, liver or kidney cancer. The CDR3 here is CASSRTDYEQYF. The CDR3 coding sequence is TGTGCCAGCAGCCGAACAGACTACGAGCAGTACTTC.